This paragraph covers one T cell receptor (beta chain) sequence. The record originates from a study of blood T cell repertoires in COVID-19. Across the whole study: Researchers got acute and convalescent COVID-19 samples from the United States, Italy and Spain. The analysed material was cDNA or gDNA that came from T cells, B-cell-depleted T cells, or PBMCs.

J lost 1 base, V lost 2 bases, and 1 base had no gene match. In germline, CDR1 is MNHGY, CDR2 SAAAGT. This CDR3 contains 14 residues. As handled by the study authors: Reference gene primer amplification yielded estimated nucleated cell counts. Assay used: immunoSEQ multiplex PCR; TCRdb lists only in-frame clones, some missing. V, J and clone size were drawn from that table, and D and trimming were deduced from the DNA. This sample has roughly 30,000 clones, with more than 80% found just once. This TCR was recovered from a human donor in a cohort sampled during active COVID-19. Sequencing input: peripheral blood. The genes are TRBV6-8 and TRBJ2-5; 7 nucleotides line up with TRBD2. DNA of the CDR3: TGTGCCAGCAGTTACGGGGGGGTCCAAGAGACCCAGTACTTC. It yields the protein CASSYGGVQETQYF.